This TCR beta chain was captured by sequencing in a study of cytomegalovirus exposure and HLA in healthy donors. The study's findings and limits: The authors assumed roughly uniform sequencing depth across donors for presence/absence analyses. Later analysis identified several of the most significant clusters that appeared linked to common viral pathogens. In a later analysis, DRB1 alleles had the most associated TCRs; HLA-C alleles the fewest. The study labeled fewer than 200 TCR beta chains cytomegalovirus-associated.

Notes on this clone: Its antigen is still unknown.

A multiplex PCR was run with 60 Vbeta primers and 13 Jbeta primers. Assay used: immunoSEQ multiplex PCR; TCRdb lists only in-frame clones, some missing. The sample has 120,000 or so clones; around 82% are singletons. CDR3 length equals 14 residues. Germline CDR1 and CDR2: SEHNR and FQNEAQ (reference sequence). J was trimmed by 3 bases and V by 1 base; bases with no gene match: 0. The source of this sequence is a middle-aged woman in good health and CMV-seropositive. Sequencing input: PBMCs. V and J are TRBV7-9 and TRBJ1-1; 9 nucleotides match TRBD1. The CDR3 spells CASSLGQGDTEAFF. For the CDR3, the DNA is TGTGCCAGCAGCTTAGGACAGGGGGACACTGAAGCTTTCTTT.